The 8 T cell receptor beta chains below were found in one sample sequenced in a study of CD8 T cells in ankylosing spondylitis (dated by TCRdb to the late 2010s). General study outcomes and caveats: Blood from ankylosing spondylitis patients appeared to be characterized by a TCR beta motif made up of about 8 highly homologous amino acid variants.

The protocol used for the library was 5' RACE. Sequencer: Illumina HiSeq 2500. TCRdb itself trimmed the public reads at Q25 with fastp, ran MiXCR and retained productive beta chains. Rows are unified per CDR3 protein, each entry keeping the most common DNA and genes. Recorded for this sample are about 220,000 distinct CDR3 sequences; 15% to 20% of them occurred a single time. In total, the top ten clones hold under 45% of the sample. No cognate antigen is known for these TCRs. Source material: blood, either unsorted or a sorted T cell fraction (not recorded which). The receptor set was obtained from a male donor with ankylosing spondylitis.

The chain links TRBV7-9 to TRBJ1-4; 7 bases align to TRBD1. V shed 3 bases, J shed 8 bases, and the junction held 6 bases outside the gene matches. Germline CDR1 is SEHNR and CDR2 is FQNEAQ (reference sequence). The CDR3 has 14 amino acids. CDR3 residues: CASSLLTGREKLFF. Here the CDR3 DNA reads TGTGCCAGCAGCTTGCTGACAGGGCGAGAAAAACTGTTTTTT.

Here the CDR3 DNA reads TGTGCCAGCAGGGTAACCGGGCACGAGACCCAGTACTTC. It is translated as CASRVTGHETQYF. The chain joins TRBV27 to TRBJ2-5; D is unresolved. The CDR3 contains 13 residues. V lost 6 bases and J lost 5, with 13 bases in between. Germline-derived CDR1 and CDR2 are MNHEY and SMNVEV (reference sequence).

The table lists this clonotype with a few counts. The CDR3 coding sequence is TGTGCCAGCAGCTTTGAGGTCTCTAGCTCCTACGAGCAGTACTTC. The encoded protein is CASSFEVSSSYEQYF. The chain is built from TRBV7-2 and TRBJ2-7; unclear D gene. There are 15 residues in the CDR3. Per the germline V gene, CDR1 is SGHTA and CDR2 is FQGNSA. V was cut by 3 bases and J by 0 bases, with 12 bases left in between.

The chain joins TRBV29-1 to TRBJ1-1, with D maybe TRBD1 (5 bases). The ends were cut back, 4 bases at V and 2 bases at J, with 14 bases in the middle. The CDR3 covers 14 residues. CDR1 SQVTM and CDR2 ANQGSEA come from the germline V gene. Here the CDR3 DNA reads TGCAGCGTTGTATACAGGACCCATAACACTGAAGCTTTCTTT. It codes for CSVVYRTHNTEAFF.

This clonotype was seen many times. The chain couples TRBV12-3 or TRBV12-4 to TRBJ2-7, with D tentatively TRBD2 (7 bases). This CDR3 is 14 amino acids long. V gave up 3 bases and J gave up 3 bases, with 12 bases separating them. As DNA, the CDR3 is TGTGCCAGCAGTTTGGGGGGGCGCTACTACGAGCAGTACTTC. It encodes CASSLGGRYYEQYF.

The V gene is TRBV4-1, the J gene TRBJ2-2; 7 bases are shared with TRBD1. Trimming cost V 4 bases and J 1 base; bases outside gene matches: 6. The CDR3 runs 16 residues. The germline gives CDR1 MGHRA, CDR2 YSYEKL. The CDR3 DNA follows: TGCGCCAGCAGCCCCCTAGGACAGGAGAACACCGGGGAGCTGTTTTTT. Protein product: CASSPLGQENTGELFF.

This CDR3 is CASSSSGFQLSYEQYF. The DNA for the CDR3 is TGTGCCAGCAGCTCTAGCGGATTTCAACTTAGCTACGAGCAGTACTTC. V is TRBV7-8 and J is TRBJ2-7; 7 nucleotides line up with TRBD2. The germline gives CDR1 SGHVS, CDR2 FQNEAQ. The CDR3 totals 16 residues. V lost 4 bases and J lost 3; bases outside the gene matches: 12. Using reference TRBV7-8 and TRBJ2-7 for the parts outside the CDR3, the full variable domain is GAGVSQSPRYKVAKRGQDVALRCDPISGHVSLFWYQQALGQGPEFLTYFQNEAQLDKSGLPSDRFFAERPEGSVSTLKIQRTQQEDSAVYLCASSSSGFQLSYEQYFGPGTRLTVT.

The rearrangement links TRBV4-1 to TRBJ2-1; the match to TRBD2 covers 14 bases. Germline V gene sequence: CDR1 MGHRA, CDR2 YSYEKL. The length of the CDR3 is 15 residues. After removal of 3 bases from V and 8 bases from J, the junction contained 3 bases not matched to a gene. CDR3: CASSQTSGGADEQFF. CDR3 DNA sequence: TGCGCCAGCAGCCAGACTAGCGGGGGGGCCGATGAGCAGTTCTTC.